These 5 T cell receptor beta chains share one sample of origin, sequenced in a study of T cells after yellow fever vaccination. MiXCR, applied by TCRdb to the 5' RACE reads, yields one record per CDR3 protein. Here the sample spans a few hundred thousand distinct CDR3 sequences, about 4% being singletons. The sequences come from PBMCs, collected 5 days after the yellow fever booster vaccination. All receptors come from a man in his late teens or twenties who received the YFV17D yellow fever vaccine.

This clonotype was detected a few times. The chain employs TRBV4-1 and TRBJ2-5; tentatively, D is TRBD1 or TRBD2 (5 bases each). Germline V gene sequence: CDR1 MGHRA, CDR2 YSYEKL. The CDR3 extends over 14 amino acids. V was cut by 1 base and J by 6 bases, with 12 bases left in between. CDR3 in DNA: TGCGCCAGCAGCCAAGGGTGGGGGAAGCAGACCCAGTACTTC. This codes for CASSQGWGKQTQYF.

This clonotype has a count of ten or more. V gene TRBV20-1 combines with J gene TRBJ1-2; 10 bases are shared with TRBD1. The CDR3 runs to 13 residues. Trimming took 4 bases from V and 6 from J; bases not matched to a gene: 5. In germline, CDR1 is DFQATT, CDR2 SNEGSKA (reference sequence). CDR3 protein: CSATRQGADGYTF. CDR3 coding DNA: TGCAGTGCTACTCGACAGGGGGCTGATGGCTACACCTTC.

The chain links TRBV10-3 to TRBJ2-3; the D call may be TRBD1 or TRBD2 (5 bases each). This CDR3 is built from 14 residues. From germline, CDR1 is ENHRY and CDR2 SYGVKD. V lost 10 bases and J 3 bases, leaving 17 bases between the germline ends. Here the CDR3 DNA reads TGTGCCACGGAGGACACTAAAGGGACAGATACGCAGTATTTT. This codes for CATEDTKGTDTQYF.

This clonotype has just a few counts. The V call is TRBV4-2, the J call TRBJ2-4; TRBD1 might be the D (6 bases). This CDR3 has 18 residues. Germline V gives CDR1 LGHNA, CDR2 YNFKEQ. The ends were cut back, 0 bases at V and 2 bases at J, with 17 bases in the middle. This CDR3 is CASSQDKAGELPKNIQYF. CDR3 DNA: TGTGCCAGCAGCCAAGATAAGGCAGGGGAATTACCCAAAAACATTCAGTACTTC.

This clonotype occurred a few times. J is TRBJ1-1 and V is TRBV7-2; tentative D call: TRBD1 (6 bases). Looked up from germline, CDR1 is SGHTA and CDR2 is FQGNSA. The CDR3 runs 15 residues. V was pared by 4 bases and J by 0 bases, with 12 bases between. CDR3 in DNA: TGTGCCAGCAGCTCATGGGACACCTTGAACACTGAAGCTTTCTTT. It codes for CASSSWDTLNTEAFF.